A single sample gave rise to the 5 T cell receptor beta chains below, sequenced in a study of shared clonotypes between healthy human individuals. Clones were sequenced by immunoSEQ multiplex PCR, and TCRdb holds only the in-frame ones, with some missing. The data contain more than 2 million clones, roughly 95% of them singletons. The sequencing sample was made of naive CD4+ T cells sorted from blood. Indicated subset: CD45RA+ positively selected. Receptor source: a man aged 18 to 35 in good health.

This chain uses TRBV6-5 with TRBJ1-2, with TRBD1 matching over 7 bases. The CDR3 is made up of 13 amino acids. In germline, CDR1 is MNHEY, CDR2 SVGAGI. V shed 10 bases, J shed 6 bases, and the junction held 11 bases outside the gene matches. The CDR3 bases are TGTGCCACAGGGGGGGGATTCAGGAATGGCTACACCTTC. Translated: CATGGGFRNGYTF.

J is TRBJ2-7 and V is TRBV7-9, with D unresolved. Between the trimmed V and J ends, which lost 5 bases and 1 base, there was a span of 12 bases. CDR1 and CDR2 from the germline V gene are SEHNR and FQNEAQ (reference sequence). CDR3 length equals 14 residues. The CDR3 DNA sequence: TGTGCCAGCAGCAAGATTAGGGAATCCTACGAGCAGTACTTC. Translation: CASSKIRESYEQYF.

This sequence joins TRBV18 and TRBJ2-4; TRBD2 matches 11 bases. This CDR3 contains 17 residues. V lost 1 base and J lost 1; bases outside the gene matches: 3. Germline values: CDR1 KGHSH, CDR2 LQKENI. The CDR3 loop reads CASSPRLAGGAKNIQYF. The CDR3 DNA reads TGTGCCAGCTCACCACGGCTAGCGGGGGGTGCCAAAAACATTCAGTACTTC.

The V and J genes are TRBV7-6 and TRBJ2-7; a weak D match, TRBD1 (5 bases). The ends were cut back, 5 bases at V and 3 bases at J, with 20 bases in the middle. The CDR3 runs 16 residues. In germline, CDR1 is SGHVS, CDR2 FNYEAQ. The CDR3 nucleotides read TGTGCCAGCAGCCCTAGGCCGGACACGAAAAACTACGAGCAGTACTTC. Protein: CASSPRPDTKNYEQYF.

Concerning this clone itself: Different DNA sequences within this sample yield the same CDR3. This chain joins TRBV20-1 and TRBJ2-7, with D unclear. CDR1 and CDR2 (germline): DFQATT, SNEGSKA (reference sequence). The CDR3 is 11 amino acids. V lost 6 bases to trimming and J lost 4 bases, with 10 bases between them. Here the CDR3 DNA reads TGCAGTGCCCCCGACGTGTACGAGCAGTACTTC. Amino acid sequence: CSAPDVYEQYF.